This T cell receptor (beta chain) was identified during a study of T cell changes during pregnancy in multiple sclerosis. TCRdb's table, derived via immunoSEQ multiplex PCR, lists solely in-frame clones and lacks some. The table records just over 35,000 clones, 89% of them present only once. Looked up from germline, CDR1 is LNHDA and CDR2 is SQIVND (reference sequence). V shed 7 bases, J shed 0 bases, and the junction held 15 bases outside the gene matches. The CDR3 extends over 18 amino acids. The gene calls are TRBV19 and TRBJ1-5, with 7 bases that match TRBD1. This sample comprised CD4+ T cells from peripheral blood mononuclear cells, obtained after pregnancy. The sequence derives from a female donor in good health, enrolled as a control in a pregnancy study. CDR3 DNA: TGTGCCAGTATTCCTGACGTGGGACAGATAAATAGCAATCAGCCCCAGCATTTT. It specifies CASIPDVGQINSNQPQHF.